Given below is one TCR beta chain in context. The antigen is not known. A junction end diverges from the germline sequence, so it may reflect a read error. CDR3 length equals 16 residues. Germline CDR1 SGHTA, CDR2 FQGTGA. This specimen belongs to a study of CD8+CD57+ T cells in acquired aplastic anemia. Across the whole study: DNA from sorted CD4+ and CD8+ cells averaged about 3.2 ug.

Profiling of TCR beta VDJ combinations and CDR3 sequences used genomic DNA as template. TCRdb itself ran the reads through MiXCR, one entry per CDR3 protein. The table has 200,000 or so distinct CDR3 sequences, 64% seen once. Study results and caveats: Between the patient and control groups, CD8+ Simpson's diversity did not differ significantly. Patients and controls turned out to have twenty-nine CD8+ CDR3 sequences in common.

This sequence was found in a human donor with severe aplastic anemia or a healthy control (not recorded which). Input material: sorted CD4+, CD8+, or CD8+CD57+ T cells (not recorded which) from PBMCs. This chain joins TRBV7-3 and TRBJ2-2, with D unresolved. This CDR3 is CASSPGRVVRTGELFF. Here the CDR3 DNA reads TGTGCTAGCAGCCCCGGACGGGTGGTCCGGACCGGGGAGCTGTTTTTT.